Included here is one T cell receptor (beta chain) sequence, with context. Its antigen is not yet known. Nothing much larger sits one base from this clone, and base qualities are not available. Taken from the germline V gene, the CDR1 and CDR2 loops are KGHDR and SFDVKD. The CDR3 sequence holds 15 residues, the cysteine and phenylalanine included. Of all the DNA, just the CDR3 is kept, 45 bases in frame from base 1. Trimming costs V 1 base and J 1 base, and their ends lie 6 bases apart. This entry belongs to a study of blood T cell repertoires in COVID-19 (dated by TCRdb to between 2020 and 2021). Background on the whole study: Collaborator samples came from the United States, Italy and Spain and covered acute and convalescent phases of COVID-19. HLA class I and class II types, where available, came from metadata supplied by the sample provider rather than from assay-based typing. Samples were obtained from the ongoing ImmuneRACE study (first 160 participants) and from about 1,300 subjects provided by 6 global collaborators. The repertoires were released in a freely available public database intended as a resource for research on the immune response to SARS-CoV-2. The prospective study material was composed of cDNA or gDNA derived from T cells, B-cell-depleted T cells, or PBMCs. Sample metadata almost always included a de-identified subject ID, COVID-19 status, age in years and sex. The dataset comprised deeply sampled blood TCRbeta repertoires from subjects exposed to, actively infected with, or recovered from COVID-19.

The immunoSEQ Assay, a bias-controlled multiplex PCR, was used to amplify TCRbeta CDR3 regions from genomic DNA. In the source study's methods: The number of nucleated cells in each sample was estimated from the amplification of reference gene primers within the assay. To quantify the absolute abundance of each unique TCRbeta CDR3 rearrangement, sequence reads were collapsed and filtered. For each sample, productive Simpson clonality was calculated by taking the square root of Simpson's diversity index across productive rearrangements. The source is immuneACCESS, and TCRdb retained only in-frame sequences with V and J called. Part of the clones is not carried over; for the studies checked, unresolved V genes explain less than half of this, and the remainder is unexplained. Clone size and the V and J calls come from that table; the DNA yielded D and trimming. The sample table contains about 36,000 clones; only one count was recorded for roughly 78% of them. The ten largest clonotypes hold around 17% of the sample.

The collaborating institutions used their own protocols to collect whole blood in K2EDTA tubes. For TCRbeta analysis, collaborator samples were shipped as frozen whole blood, as isolated PBMCs, or as DNA extracted from either sample type. Here is what the overall study found, with its caveats: The quantity of clinical and demographic metadata differed by source and by participant and was supplied without curation.

The TCR comes from a man in his 70s with acute or convalescent COVID-19. This chain is built from TRBV24-1 and TRBJ2-2; a tentative D call is TRBD1 (5 bases match). Material for sequencing was peripheral blood. The DNA reads TGTGCCACCAGTGATTTAGGACAGAACACCGGGGAGCTGTTTTTT. It translates to CATSDLGQNTGELFF.